This T cell receptor (beta chain) was sequenced for a study of patients and donors after allogeneic stem cell transplantation. Trimming shortened V by 0 bases and J by 5 bases, and 13 bases separated the two germline ends. The germline CDR1 and CDR2 sequences are LGHNA and YSLEER. The length of the CDR3 is 15 residues. One entry per CDR3 protein, called by TCRdb with MiXCR from the RT-PCR reads. Of roughly 960,000 distinct CDR3 sequences in the sample, about a sixth were seen once. The clonotype comes from a human donor who was either an allogeneic HSCT recipient or a stem cell or donor lymphocyte infusion donor (not recorded which). It is not recorded whose cells these are; they may come from a transplant donor. The sample comprised blood, either unsorted or a sorted T cell fraction (not recorded which). The V gene is TRBV4-3, the J gene TRBJ1-1; tentatively, D is TRBD1 (5 bases). The CDR3 DNA reads TGCGCCAGCAGCCAAGAAAGGGCGGGGCTGACTGAAGCTTTCTTT. This translates into CASSQERAGLTEAFF.